These 23 T cell receptor beta chains were all obtained from the same sample, sequenced in a study of T cell responses to AZD1222 COVID-19 vaccine. Profiled with immunoSEQ multiplex PCR; TCRdb holds only in-frame clones, not every one. The table has roughly 110,000 clones, around 90% seen once. Sequencing used peripheral blood, obtained 28 days after the second AZD1222 dose. The receptors here all came from an adult who received the AZD1222 COVID-19 vaccine.

This clone has just one count. J is TRBJ2-7 and V is TRBV28; 12 bases are shared with TRBD1. The V and J ends lost 4 bases and 5 bases, in that order; junction bases with no gene match: 6. This CDR3 spans 15 amino acids. From germline, CDR1 is MDHEN and CDR2 SYDVKM. The CDR3 bases are TGTGCCAGCAGTTCCGGGGACAGGGGGCTGGACGAGCAGTACTTC. Translating gives CASSSGDRGLDEQYF. The full variable domain, in which reference TRBV28 and TRBJ2-7 provide the parts outside the CDR3, is DVKVTQSSRYLVKRTGEKVFLECVQDMDHENMFWYRQDPGLGLRLIYFSYDVKMKEKGDIPEGYSVSREKKERFSLILESASTNQTSMYLCASSSGDRGLDEQYFGPGTRLTVT.

The chain joins TRBV15 to TRBJ2-7; tentative D call: TRBD2 (7 bases). The CDR3 runs to 15 residues. Germline assignment: CDR1 LNHNV and CDR2 YYDKDF (reference sequence). Trimming shortened V by 0 bases and J by 7 bases, and 16 bases separated the two germline ends. CDR3 loop: CATSRDRGAAGEQYF. The CDR3 DNA is TGTGCCACCAGCAGAGATCGGGGGGCGGCCGGGGAGCAGTACTTC.

This clone was seen just once. The V and J genes are TRBV13 and TRBJ1-2; D unresolved. The V gene's germline CDR1 is PRHDT and CDR2 FYEKMQ (reference sequence). CDR3 size: 14 residues. The V gene lost 4 bases and the J gene lost 7 bases, with 16 bases spanning the gap. The CDR3 loop reads CASSSGDPKGGYTF. CDR3 DNA: TGTGCCAGCAGCTCTGGCGACCCTAAAGGTGGCTACACCTTC.

The chain uses TRBV30 and TRBJ2-3; D call uncertain. The V end lost 2 bases, the J end lost 3 bases, and 9 bases lay between the germline ends. Per the germline V gene, CDR1 is GTSNPN and CDR2 is SVGIG (reference sequence). The CDR3 runs to 13 residues. The CDR3 sequence: CAWSHEKTDTQYF. As DNA, the CDR3 is TGTGCCTGGAGTCATGAGAAAACAGATACGCAGTATTTT.

The V gene is TRBV3-1 (or the pseudogene TRBV3-2), the J gene TRBJ2-1; 7 positions agree with TRBD1. Trimming cost V 4 bases and J 1 base; bases outside gene matches: 4. The CDR3 length is 15 residues. CDR1 is LGHDT, CDR2 YNNKEL, per germline (reference sequence). CDR3 nucleotides: TGTGCCAGCAGCCGCATACAGGGGTCCTACAATGAGCAGTTCTTC. Its translation is CASSRIQGSYNEQFF.

The chain is built from TRBV5-4 and TRBJ2-5, with 9 bases identical to TRBD2. Per the germline V gene, CDR1 is SGHNT and CDR2 is YYREEE (reference sequence). The V segment lost 6 bases and the J segment 5 bases; nucleotides outside the gene matches: 8. CDR3 length: 14 residues. CDR3 bases: TGTGCCAGCACCCCGGGACTAGCTCAGGAGACCCAGTACTTC. Protein: CASTPGLAQETQYF.

The rearrangement joins TRBV10-1 to TRBJ2-1; the D gene could be TRBD1 or TRBD2 (5 bases each). Trimming removed 2 bases at V and 5 bases at J, with 10 bases between. The CDR3 runs 14 residues. Germline V gene data show CDR1 as WNHNN and CDR2 as SYGVQD (reference sequence). The CDR3 region is CASSEPGTHNEQFF. The CDR3 DNA is TGCGCCAGCAGTGAGCCCGGGACCCACAATGAGCAGTTCTTC.

The chain joins TRBV19 to TRBJ1-2; 7 positions match TRBD1. The CDR3 consists of 16 residues. CDR1 is LNHDA and CDR2 is SQIVND in the germline V gene (reference sequence). V dropped 6 bases and J dropped 1; count of bases not matched to a gene: 11. The CDR3 DNA reads TGTGCCAGTAGATATCCCGGGACAGACAGTAACTATGGCTACACCTTC. Translating gives CASRYPGTDSNYGYTF. The entire variable domain, with the rest obtained from reference TRBV19 and TRBJ1-2, is as follows: DGGITQSPKYLFRKEGQNVTLSCEQNLNHDAMYWYRQDPGQGLRLIYYSQIVNDFQKGDIAEGYSVSREKKESFPLTVTSAQKNPTAFYLCASRYPGTDSNYGYTFGSGTRLTVV.

This chain links TRBV13 with TRBJ2-6; no clear D. CDR3 length: 17 residues. Germline CDR1 PRHDT, CDR2 FYEKMQ (reference sequence). V was clipped by 0 bases and J by 0 bases, with 9 bases between them. CDR3: CASSLGRTLSGANVLTF. DNA for the CDR3: TGTGCCAGCAGCTTAGGGCGGACCCTCTCTGGGGCCAACGTCCTGACTTTC.

The chain joins TRBV5-6 to TRBJ1-5; D remains unclear. The germline gives CDR1 SGHDT, CDR2 YYEEEE. Trimming removed 4 bases at V and 6 bases at J, with 17 bases between. The CDR3 is 15 residues long. The CDR3 spells CASSAYSREGQPQHF. The CDR3 DNA reads TGTGCCAGCAGCGCCTATTCAAGGGAAGGTCAGCCCCAGCATTTT.

This clone was detected only once. The chain uses TRBV11-2 and TRBJ2-1; TRBD2 matches 11 bases. The germline gives CDR1 SGHAT, CDR2 FQNNGV. The ends lost 5 bases at V and 5 bases at J; junction bases unmatched: 5. The CDR3 runs to 15 residues. The CDR3 reads CASSPSSGGHNEQFF. The CDR3 DNA is TGTGCCAGCAGCCCATCTAGCGGGGGGCACAATGAGCAGTTCTTC.

CDR3 amino acids: CVRSLSPPLGDSIAGSSYEQYF. The CDR3 DNA reads TGTGTCAGAAGCTTATCCCCCCCCCTTGGGGACAGTATAGCGGGTAGCTCCTACGAGCAGTACTTC. The V and J genes are TRBV7-5 and TRBJ2-7. TRBV7-5 is a recognized pseudogene. This CDR3 comprises 22 residues.

This chain connects TRBV7-9 to TRBJ1-5, with D perhaps TRBD1 (5 bases). The germline CDR1 and CDR2 sequences are SEHNR and FQNEAQ (reference sequence). The CDR3 loop spans 15 amino acids. Trimming took 5 bases from V and 9 from J, leaving 20 bases between them. The CDR3 spells CASSPSGASPGPQHF. CDR3 DNA sequence: TGTGCCAGCAGCCCCAGTGGGGCATCTCCGGGGCCCCAGCATTTT.

V and J are TRBV5-6 and TRBJ1-2; 8 nucleotides agree with TRBD1. The trim removed 3 bases at V and 4 bases at J, leaving 8 bases unmatched. The germline V gene encodes CDR1 SGHDT and CDR2 YYEEEE. The CDR3 contains 15 residues. CDR3 amino acids: CASSSDRGIIYGYTF. In nucleotides, the CDR3 is TGTGCCAGCAGCTCCGACAGGGGAATAATCTATGGCTACACCTTC. The variable domain in full, completed from reference TRBV5-6 and TRBJ1-2, reads DAGVTQSPTHLIKTRGQQVTLRCSPKSGHDTVSWYQQALGQGPQFIFQYYEEEERQRGNFPDRFSGHQFPNYSSELNVNALLLGDSALYLCASSSDRGIIYGYTFGSGTRLTVV.

This clone was counted only a few times. The chain uses TRBV11-2 and TRBJ2-7; D not resolved. From germline, CDR1 is SGHAT and CDR2 FQNNGV. Trimming took 1 base from V and 3 from J, leaving 13 bases between them. This CDR3 comprises 15 residues. The CDR3 reads CASSLGAPPYYEQYF. The CDR3 DNA follows: TGTGCCAGCAGCTTAGGGGCCCCACCTTACTACGAGCAGTACTTC.

The chain uses TRBV2 and TRBJ2-3, with unresolved D. The CDR3 spans 16 residues. Germline V lookup: CDR1 SNHLY, CDR2 FYNNEI. V was shortened by 7 bases and J by 0 bases, with 17 bases between the two germline ends. Here the CDR3 DNA reads TGTGCCAGCACCTCCGAGCAGTCTCGAAGCACAGATACGCAGTATTTT. Its protein product is CASTSEQSRSTDTQYF.

The chain couples TRBV10-3 to TRBJ2-7, with a possible D match to TRBD1 (6 bases). V dropped 2 bases and J dropped 2 bases, with 13 bases sitting between them. Germline CDR1 is ENHRY and CDR2 is SYGVKD. This CDR3 spans 15 amino acids. CDR3 DNA: TGTGCCATCAGTGAGCCACAGGGAAGGGCCTACGAGCAGTACTTC. Encoded protein: CAISEPQGRAYEQYF.

The V call is TRBV28, the J call TRBJ2-2, with 7 bases lining up with TRBD1. The V gene's germline CDR1 is MDHEN and CDR2 SYDVKM. This CDR3 is built from 15 residues. V lost 3 bases and J lost 5; bases outside the gene matches: 6. The CDR3 sequence is CASSFRQGYTGELFF. CDR3 nucleotide sequence: TGTGCCAGCAGTTTTAGACAGGGATATACCGGGGAGCTGTTTTTT.

The chain is built from TRBV6-1 and TRBJ1-1; a weak D match, TRBD1 (6 bases). Trimming cost V 1 base and J 0 bases, with 9 bases left between them. CDR1 is MNHNS, CDR2 SASEGT, per germline. The length of the CDR3 is 15 residues. In DNA, the CDR3 is TGTGCCAGCAGTGAAGGCCAGGGGATGAACACTGAAGCTTTCTTT. The encoded protein is CASSEGQGMNTEAFF.

The V gene is TRBV18, the J gene TRBJ1-3; no definite D call. Between the trimmed V and J ends, which lost 2 bases and 0 bases, there was a span of 8 bases. CDR3 length equals 15 residues. CDR1 and CDR2 from the germline V gene are KGHSH and LQKENI. The CDR3 is CASSPIIGSGNTIYF. CDR3 bases: TGTGCCAGCTCACCAATAATAGGCTCTGGAAACACCATATATTTT.

V and J are TRBV21-1 and TRBJ1-1. TRBV21-1 is termed a pseudogene. The CDR3 consists of 13 residues. The CDR3 bases are TGTGCCAGCAGCCCCCGGCGGACCACTGAAGCTTTCTTT. The encoded protein is CASSPRRTTEAFF.

The rearrangement uses TRBV6-6 and TRBJ2-5, with D possibly matching TRBD1 (6 bases). Germline V lookup: CDR1 MNHNY, CDR2 SVGAGI (reference sequence). V lost 6 bases and J lost 5, with 16 bases in between. The CDR3 covers 14 residues. CDR3 coding DNA: TGTGCCAGCAGCGGTCAGGGGAATTCTGAGACCCAGTACTTC. Translation: CASSGQGNSETQYF.

In this sample, this clone turned up a few times. The V gene is TRBV19, the J gene TRBJ1-2; maybe TRBD1 (6 bases). With 2 bases removed from V and 0 bases from J, the gap between germline ends came to 16 bases. The CDR3 has 17 amino acids. The germline gives CDR1 LNHDA, CDR2 SQIVND (reference sequence). The CDR3 is CASSIFYREYANYGYTF. The DNA for the CDR3 is TGTGCCAGTAGTATATTCTACAGGGAATATGCTAACTATGGCTACACCTTC.